These 23 T cell receptor beta chains share one sample of origin, sequenced in a study of T cell responses to AZD1222 COVID-19 vaccine (dated by TCRdb to 2020 to 2022). The library was produced with the immunoSEQ multiplex PCR assay. TCRdb obtained this table from immuneACCESS and retained in-frame rearrangements with V and J assigned. These tables miss some clones; where compared with another copy, unresolved V genes account for less than half of the shortfall, and the remainder is unexplained. For this sample there are about 120,000 clones; roughly 85% appear just once. About 8.5% of the sample is held by the ten biggest clonotypes. What the time point label conveys for this sample: baseline before first vaccination. Sequenced here: peripheral blood, sampled on day 0 of AZD1222 vaccination. The source is an adult in good health.

The chain links TRBV3-1 (or the pseudogene TRBV3-2) to TRBJ2-7, with D unclear. From germline, CDR1 is LGHDT and CDR2 YNNKEL (reference sequence). V lost 4 bases and J lost 0, with 10 bases in between. There are 14 residues in the CDR3. CDR3 sequence reads: CASSPLFSSYEQYF. DNA of the CDR3: TGTGCCAGCAGCCCCCTTTTTAGCTCCTACGAGCAGTACTTC.

The V and J genes are TRBV7-2 and TRBJ2-1; D is ambiguous. Germline loops: CDR1 SGHTA, CDR2 FQGNSA. The CDR3 extends over 15 amino acids. Trimming cost V 1 base and J 0 bases, with 7 bases left between them. CDR3 residues: CASSLEGSSYNEQFF. The CDR3 bases are TGTGCCAGCAGCTTAGAGGGTAGCTCCTACAATGAGCAGTTCTTC.

J is TRBJ1-1 and V is TRBV28, with 8 bases that match TRBD1. After removal of 2 bases from V and 4 bases from J, the junction contained 3 bases not matched to a gene. The CDR3 loop spans 14 amino acids. Germline V lookup: CDR1 MDHEN, CDR2 SYDVKM. The CDR3 DNA is TGTGCCAGCAGTTTACTTACAGGGGGCACTGAAGCTTTCTTT. Protein: CASSLLTGGTEAFF.

The chain recombines TRBV3-1 (or the pseudogene TRBV3-2) with TRBJ2-7; possible D gene TRBD1, 6 bases. This CDR3 spans 18 amino acids. Germline assignment: CDR1 LGHDT and CDR2 YNNKEL (reference sequence). Trimming removed 0 bases at V and 0 bases at J, with 18 bases between. CDR3 in amino acids: CASSQEVFGQKSSYEQYF. CDR3 bases: TGTGCCAGCAGCCAAGAAGTATTCGGACAGAAGAGCTCCTACGAGCAGTACTTC.

This sequence joins TRBV27 and TRBJ1-6; TRBD1 agrees at 9 bases. The CDR3 has 17 amino acids. The junction had 10 bases not matched to a gene; V was cut back by 0 bases and J by 10 bases. The germline V gene encodes CDR1 MNHEY and CDR2 SMNVEV (reference sequence). The CDR3 loop reads CASSLSMVRTGDSPLHF. The CDR3 bases are TGTGCCAGCAGTTTATCGATGGTCAGGACAGGGGACTCACCCCTCCACTTT.

The chain uses TRBV6-2 or TRBV6-3 and TRBJ1-2; no clear D gene. Germline V gene sequence: CDR1 MNHEY, CDR2 SVGEGT. V was cut by 3 bases and J by 7 bases, with 18 bases left in between. The CDR3 covers 15 residues. DNA for the CDR3: TGTGCCAGCAGTTATTCCTCCACGGGAATAGGTGGCTACACCTTC. It encodes CASSYSSTGIGGYTF.

The gene calls are TRBV28 and TRBJ2-3; D not resolved. Trimming took 5 bases from V and 5 from J, leaving 8 bases between them. The CDR3 totals 12 residues. CDR1 is MDHEN and CDR2 is SYDVKM in the germline V gene. The CDR3 DNA reads TGTGCCAGCAGTCCCTCAATAGATACGCAGTATTTT. As protein: CASSPSIDTQYF.

The chain carries TRBV7-6 and TRBJ1-1; 7 bases match TRBD1. The CDR3 is 16 amino acids. The trim removed 4 bases at V and 4 bases at J, leaving 12 bases unmatched. Looked up from germline, CDR1 is SGHVS and CDR2 is FNYEAQ. As DNA, the CDR3 is TGTGCCAGCAGCTACAACAGGGGCGCCACCCTCACTGAAGCTTTCTTT. It specifies CASSYNRGATLTEAFF.

The chain carries TRBV3-1 (or the pseudogene TRBV3-2) and TRBJ2-3; 8 nucleotides line up with TRBD2. Germline lookup yields CDR1 LGHDT and CDR2 YNNKEL (reference sequence). V shed 2 bases, J shed 1 base, and the junction held 20 bases outside the gene matches. The CDR3 is 21 amino acids. CDR3 residues: CASSQPFGREEVTSGTDTQYF. CDR3 DNA: TGTGCCAGCAGCCAACCTTTCGGAAGGGAGGAAGTGACTAGCGGCACAGATACGCAGTATTTT.

CDR3 coding DNA: TGTGCCTGGGTTGCACAGGGGATTGTCGGCTACACCTTC. The encoded protein is CAWVAQGIVGYTF. The gene calls are TRBV30 and TRBJ1-2; TRBD1 aligns across 7 bases. The CDR3 consists of 13 residues. Germline lookup yields CDR1 GTSNPN and CDR2 SVGIG (reference sequence). Trimming removed 5 bases from V and 8 bases from J; junction bases left unmatched: 11. The full variable domain, rest sourced from reference TRBV30 and TRBJ1-2, is SQTIHQWPATLVQPVGSPLSLECTVEGTSNPNLYWYRQAAGRGLQLLFYSVGIGQISSEVPQNLSASRPQDRQFILSSKKLLLSDSGFYLCAWVAQGIVGYTFGSGTRLTVV.

The chain couples TRBV30 to TRBJ2-3, with 9 bases matching TRBD2. The J segment lost 3 bases and the V segment lost 4 bases, leaving 8 bases of the junction unmatched. The CDR3 runs to 15 residues. Germline lookup yields CDR1 GTSNPN and CDR2 SVGIG (reference sequence). CDR3 sequence reads: CAWTWGGRETDTQYF. The CDR3 coding sequence is TGTGCCTGGACATGGGGCGGGAGGGAGACAGATACGCAGTATTTT.

The table lists this clone with a few counts. CDR3 in DNA: TGTGCCAGCAGCTTAGTGGGCCGGGGGGGCACAGATACGCAGTATTTT. This codes for CASSLVGRGGTDTQYF. The chain carries TRBV7-2 and TRBJ2-3, with TRBD2 matching 7 bases. Looked up from germline, CDR1 is SGHTA and CDR2 is FQGNSA. Unmatched junction bases numbered 5, after V lost 1 base and J lost 1 base. CDR3 length equals 16 residues.

This rearrangement joins TRBV4-3 to TRBJ2-1; TRBD2 aligns across 13 bases. The trim removed 2 bases at V and 7 bases at J, leaving 14 bases unmatched. The CDR3 spans 19 residues. Germline V CDR1 and CDR2: LGHNA, YSLEER. CDR3 in amino acids: CASSQSLLAGGSRRNEQFF. CDR3 coding DNA: TGCGCCAGCAGCCAAAGCCTACTAGCGGGAGGGTCGCGTAGGAATGAGCAGTTCTTC.

V gene TRBV6-1 combines with J gene TRBJ1-4, with a tentative D call TRBD1 (6 bases). V was trimmed by 1 base and J by 2 bases, leaving 14 bases between them. The CDR3 runs 17 residues. Germline values: CDR1 MNHNS, CDR2 SASEGT. The CDR3: CASSEDDRTDTNEKLFF. The CDR3, as DNA: TGTGCCAGCAGTGAAGACGATAGGACAGACACTAATGAAAAACTGTTTTTT.

V is TRBV7-8 and J is TRBJ1-6, with 7 bases identical to TRBD1. Looked up from germline, CDR1 is SGHVS and CDR2 is FQNEAQ. The CDR3 runs 14 residues. V lost 3 bases, J lost 8 bases, and 4 bases stayed unmatched. Here the CDR3 DNA reads TGTGCCAGCAGCTTTACAGGGGCCGATTCACCCCTCCACTTT. It translates to CASSFTGADSPLHF.

The chain combines TRBV5-1 with TRBJ2-3; 8 bases agree with TRBD2. The CDR3 sequence is 17 residues long. Trimming at V came to 0 bases and at J to 5 bases, leaving 11 bases not matched to a gene. CDR1 and CDR2 from the germline V gene are SGHRS and YFSETQ. For the CDR3, the DNA is TGCGCCAGCAGCTTGGGTCTGGCGGGGGGCTCGTTAGATACGCAGTATTTT. Encoded protein: CASSLGLAGGSLDTQYF.

This clone was counted ten times or more. The chain joins TRBV7-9 to TRBJ1-3; D is unclear. The CDR3 spans 14 residues. Trimming removed 5 bases at V and 2 bases at J, with 10 bases between. The germline V gene encodes CDR1 SEHNR and CDR2 FQNEAQ (reference sequence). The CDR3 reads CASSPTRPGNTIYF. For the CDR3, the DNA is TGTGCCAGCAGCCCTACTCGTCCTGGAAACACCATATATTTT.

This rearrangement joins TRBV5-1 to TRBJ2-7; TRBD2 agrees at 8 bases. Germline values: CDR1 SGHRS, CDR2 YFSETQ. The junction had 3 bases not matched to a gene; V was cut back by 4 bases and J by 3 bases. The CDR3 runs to 13 residues. CDR3 sequence reads: CASSVAGGYEQYF. DNA of the CDR3: TGCGCCAGCAGCGTTGCGGGGGGCTACGAGCAGTACTTC.

The rearrangement links TRBV11-3 to TRBJ2-3; no firm D call. The V gene lost 4 bases and the J gene lost 5 bases, with 13 bases spanning the gap. This CDR3 is built from 14 residues. The germline CDR1 and CDR2 sequences are SGHNT and YENEEA. The CDR3 DNA follows: TGTGCCAGCAGCTCGCCGCGAATGAGAGATACGCAGTATTTT. Amino acids: CASSSPRMRDTQYF. Together with reference TRBV11-3 and TRBJ2-3, the CDR3 gives the full variable domain: EAGVVQSPRYKIIEKKQPVAFWCNPISGHNTLYWYLQNLGQGPELLIRYENEEAVDDSQLPKDRFSAERLKGVDSTLKIQPAELGDSAVYLCASSSPRMRDTQYFGPGTRLTVL.

The chain links TRBV30 to TRBJ1-5, with D perhaps matching TRBD1 (5 bases). V shed 4 bases and J shed 2 bases, with 18 bases lying between them. CDR3 length equals 16 residues. Germline V lookup: CDR1 GTSNPN, CDR2 SVGIG (reference sequence). Here the CDR3 reads CAWKGPLASGNQPQHF. The CDR3 DNA is TGTGCCTGGAAGGGGCCCCTAGCTAGCGGCAATCAGCCCCAGCATTTT. The whole variable domain, remainder taken from reference TRBV30 and TRBJ1-5, is SQTIHQWPATLVQPVGSPLSLECTVEGTSNPNLYWYRQAAGRGLQLLFYSVGIGQISSEVPQNLSASRPQDRQFILSSKKLLLSDSGFYLCAWKGPLASGNQPQHFGDGTRLSIL.

This chain links TRBV7-9 with TRBJ1-1, with a possible D match to TRBD1 (5 bases). CDR1 and CDR2 (germline): SEHNR, FQNEAQ (reference sequence). The CDR3 has 14 residues. The ends were cut back, 4 bases at V and 3 bases at J, with 12 bases in the middle. CDR3 amino acids: CASSWFGGYTEAFF. The CDR3 bases are TGTGCCAGCAGCTGGTTCGGGGGGTACACTGAAGCTTTCTTT.

The CDR3 nucleotides read TGTGCCAGCAGTTTTGGCCTAGCGTCTAAAAATGAGCAGTTCTTC. Amino acid sequence: CASSFGLASKNEQFF. The chain recombines TRBV27 with TRBJ2-1, with D possibly being TRBD2 (6 bases). The germline V gene encodes CDR1 MNHEY and CDR2 SMNVEV (reference sequence). The germline V and J ends were trimmed by 3 bases and 7 bases, with 16 bases remaining between them. There are 15 residues in the CDR3.

This clone was observed a handful of times. Other DNA variants within this sample encode the same CDR3. This sequence joins TRBV4-2 and TRBJ2-3; TRBD1 might be the D (6 bases). Germline CDR1 LGHNA, CDR2 YNFKEQ. V lost 3 bases to trimming and J lost 2 bases, with 15 bases between them. The CDR3 length is 16 residues. The CDR3 DNA sequence: TGTGCCAGCAGCCAGTCGACAGGCCCAAACACAGATACGCAGTATTTT. Translating it yields CASSQSTGPNTDTQYF.